Presented here are 21 T cell receptor beta chains from one specimen sequenced in a study of low-dose radiotherapy and immunotherapy resistance in tumors. Gene-specific TRAV and TRBV primers were used for first-strand cDNA, covering alpha and beta chains. The authors ran 15 to 20 PCR cycles to amplify TCRs with a constant-region primer and V-primer adapter. One entry per CDR3 protein, called by TCRdb with MiXCR from the reads. The repertoire holds about 71,000 distinct CDR3 sequences, with around 32% as singletons. Indicated time point: before trial treatment. This specimen consisted of PBMCs, obtained before treatment. The receptors here all came from a female donor with ovarian cancer.

This clonotype was seen at least ten times. J is TRBJ2-5 and V is TRBV10-1, with D tentatively TRBD1 or TRBD2 (5 bases each). V shed 6 bases and J shed 3 bases, with 17 bases lying between them. The CDR3 sequence is 15 residues long. In germline, CDR1 is WNHNN, CDR2 SYGVQD (reference sequence). The CDR3 region is CASRDRDRGKETQYF. CDR3 nucleotide sequence: TGCGCCAGCAGAGACCGGGACCGTGGAAAAGAGACCCAGTACTTC.

A word on this clonotype: This may be a read error: a much more frequent sequence differs by one nucleotide. The CDR3 bases are TGCAGTGTTAGAGATGGCGGGGGGGCCGGTTACGAGCAGTACTTC. Translated: CSVRDGGGAGYEQYF. This chain links TRBV20-1 with TRBJ2-7; 9 bases align to TRBD2. CDR1 and CDR2 from the germline V gene are DFQATT and SNEGSKA (reference sequence). The CDR3 is made up of 15 amino acids.

The chain is built from TRBV9 and TRBJ2-7; 7 nucleotides line up with TRBD2. The ends lost 2 bases at V and 4 bases at J; junction bases unmatched: 6. This CDR3 region has 14 residues. CDR1 and CDR2 from the germline V gene are SGDLS and YYNGEE. CDR3 DNA sequence: TGTGCCAGCAGCGTGGGGCGGGGGAAGTACGAGCAGTACTTC. This gives the protein CASSVGRGKYEQYF.

Ten or more counts support this clonotype. The chain is built from TRBV19 and TRBJ2-1; D not certain. The CDR3 is 12 amino acids. The germline gives CDR1 LNHDA, CDR2 SQIVND (reference sequence). With 7 bases removed from V and 7 bases from J, the gap between germline ends came to 11 bases. The CDR3 reads CASTLGRNEQFF. CDR3 nucleotide sequence: TGTGCCAGTACCCTAGGACGTAATGAGCAGTTCTTC.

Comments on this clonotype: This is likely an artifact of a read error, given a far larger clone one base away. The V gene is TRBV13, the J gene TRBJ2-2, with D unresolved. Looked up from germline, CDR1 is PRHDT and CDR2 is FYEKMQ (reference sequence). This CDR3 contains 17 residues. CDR3 sequence reads: CVTSRAPTITDTGELFF. For the CDR3, the DNA is TGTGTCACCAGCAGAGCCCCCACAATTACCGACACCGGGGAGCTGTTTTTT.

This rearrangement joins TRBV12-3 or TRBV12-4 to TRBJ2-1; 9 nucleotides line up with TRBD1. V shed 10 bases and J 3 bases; nucleotides not matched to a gene: 10. This CDR3 has 15 residues. In nucleotides, the CDR3 is TGTGCCACCTTATCTGGGGACAGGGTCTACAATGAGCAGTTCTTC. Protein product: CATLSGDRVYNEQFF.

The V gene is TRBV4-2, the J gene TRBJ2-3, with 11 positions matching TRBD2. Germline CDR1 reads LGHNA; CDR2 reads YNFKEQ. V dropped 5 bases and J dropped 1; count of bases not matched to a gene: 5. The CDR3 covers 16 residues. The CDR3: CASSFSSGGRTDTQYF. CDR3 in DNA: TGTGCCAGCAGCTTCTCTAGCGGGGGGCGCACAGATACGCAGTATTTT.

This clonotype was seen more than once but under ten times. The chain joins TRBV4-2 to TRBJ1-5, with TRBD1 as a possible D gene (6 bases). The CDR3 is 15 amino acids. Germline assignment: CDR1 LGHNA and CDR2 YNFKEQ. V was shortened by 0 bases and J by 4 bases, with 10 bases between the two germline ends. CDR3 in amino acids: CASSQETGGNQPQHF. For the CDR3, the DNA is TGTGCCAGCAGCCAAGAGACAGGAGGAAATCAGCCCCAGCATTTT.

This rearrangement joins TRBV18 to TRBJ1-2; no reliable D call. Trimming shortened V by 0 bases and J by 0 bases, and 14 bases separated the two germline ends. This CDR3 has 17 amino acids. CDR1 KGHSH and CDR2 LQKENI come from the germline V gene. As DNA, the CDR3 is TGTGCCAGCTCACCACCGAGGTCTTCCGGTCCTAACTATGGCTACACCTTC. The encoded protein is CASSPPRSSGPNYGYTF.

This clonotype has ten or more counts. The chain is built from TRBV28 and TRBJ1-2; D possibly corresponds to TRBD1 (6 bases). CDR1 is MDHEN, CDR2 SYDVKM, per germline. The V end was cut by 5 bases, the J end by 7 bases, with 17 bases between. This CDR3 has 14 amino acids. The CDR3 DNA reads TGTGCCAGCAGTACTCTGGGGGGCCTGCGTGGCTACACCTTC. Its protein product is CASSTLGGLRGYTF.

In its sample, this clonotype was seen many times. The V call is TRBV21-1, the J call TRBJ1-1; the table's D call TRBD1 went unverified against the DNA. TRBV21-1 is termed a pseudogene. This CDR3 is 14 amino acids long. In DNA, the CDR3 is TGTGCCAGCAGCCCCCGGACAGGGAAGGCTGAAGCTTTCTTT. Translated, it gives CASSPRTGKAEAFF.

This clonotype occurred many times. Because it lacks the conserved phenylalanine or tryptophan at the end, this CDR3 is likely a read error. The limits of the CDR3 on the DNA are not certain, so only TCRdb's listed CDR3 is given. The rearrangement joins TRBV21-1 to TRBJ1-4; the listed D gene, TRBD1, was not tested against the DNA. TRBV21-1 is assigned pseudogene status. 9 amino acids form the CDR3, both terminal residues included. The CDR3 here is CASSTTVWI.

This clonotype was seen many times. The chain couples TRBV7-2 to TRBJ2-3, with 12 bases matching TRBD2. Trimming cost V 5 bases and J 4 bases; bases outside gene matches: 4. Germline assignment: CDR1 SGHTA and CDR2 FQGNSA. CDR3 length: 15 residues. CDR3 protein: CASSGTSGGPDTQYF. The CDR3 DNA sequence: TGTGCCAGCAGCGGTACTAGCGGGGGGCCAGATACGCAGTATTTT.

This clonotype showed up many times. The rearrangement uses TRBV15 and TRBJ2-7; tentatively, D is TRBD2 (6 bases). CDR3 length: 16 residues. CDR1 is LNHNV and CDR2 is YYDKDF in the germline V gene (reference sequence). V dropped 0 bases and J dropped 1 base, with 13 bases sitting between them. The DNA for the CDR3 is TGTGCCACCAGCAGAGATTACGCGGGAAGATCCTACGAGCAGTACTTC. It is translated as CATSRDYAGRSYEQYF.

This clonotype was counted ten times or more. This rearrangement joins TRBV7-9 to TRBJ2-7; D gene ambiguous. V shed 3 bases and J shed 0 bases, with 6 bases lying between them. Germline V gene lookup returns CDR1 SEHNR and CDR2 FQNEAQ (reference sequence). The CDR3 has 13 residues. CDR3: CASSLHPSYEQYF. In DNA, the CDR3 is TGTGCCAGCAGCTTGCACCCCTCCTACGAGCAGTACTTC.

This clonotype was detected ten times or more. The chain employs TRBV24-1 and TRBJ2-7; D is uncertain. The ends were cut back, 5 bases at V and 0 bases at J, with 13 bases in the middle. Germline V lookup: CDR1 KGHDR, CDR2 SFDVKD. The CDR3 spans 15 residues. The CDR3 DNA reads as TGTGCCACCAGTGGCACCGGGCCTAACTCCTACGAGCAGTACTTC. This gives the protein CATSGTGPNSYEQYF.

This clonotype has only a few counts. The genes are TRBV28 and TRBJ1-5; D is uncertain. The CDR3 is made up of 13 amino acids. Trimming removed 3 bases at V and 9 bases at J, with 12 bases between. Germline CDR1 is MDHEN and CDR2 is SYDVKM. In DNA, the CDR3 is TGTGCCAGCAGTTTGGGTGTATTGAGGCCCCAGCATTTT. This codes for CASSLGVLRPQHF.

A word on this clonotype: This is likely an artifact of a read error, given a far larger clone one base away. The genes are TRBV7-8 and TRBJ2-7; D ambiguous. CDR3 length: 21 residues. Trimming took 3 bases from V and 7 from J, leaving 37 bases between them. Germline CDR1 reads SGHVS; CDR2 reads FQNEAQ. The CDR3 sequence: CASSFRPPEEFAGGRVNEQYF. The CDR3 coding sequence is TGTGCCAGCAGCTTTAGGCCGCCCGAGGAGTTCGCCGGCGGCCGGGTCAATGAGCAGTACTTC.

This clonotype has at least ten counts. CDR3 DNA: TGCGCCAGCAGCCAAGAGGCCAGGGGAGGAGGCTACACCTTC. It specifies CASSQEARGGGYTF. The rearrangement links TRBV4-1 to TRBJ1-2; D is possibly TRBD1 (6 bases). This CDR3 is 14 amino acids long. CDR1 is MGHRA and CDR2 is YSYEKL in the germline V gene. V was cut by 0 bases and J by 8 bases, with 13 bases left in between.

The chain is built from TRBV2 and TRBJ1-1, with TRBD1 identical over 10 bases. Germline CDR1 and CDR2: SNHLY and FYNNEI. V lost 6 bases, J lost 7 bases, and 2 bases stayed unmatched. The length of the CDR3 is 12 residues. In DNA, the CDR3 is TGTGCCAGCAGAGGGGACAGGGGTGAAGCTTTCTTT. This translates into CASRGDRGEAFF.

The chain combines TRBV29-1 with TRBJ2-5; TRBD1 might be the D (5 bases). The length of the CDR3 is 12 residues. CDR1 and CDR2 from the germline V gene are SQVTM and ANQGSEA. The V gene lost 7 bases and the J gene lost 5 bases, with 14 bases spanning the gap. DNA for the CDR3: TGCAGCGCCAGGGCCCTGTCGGAGACCCAGTACTTC. Amino acid sequence: CSARALSETQYF.